These 9 T cell receptor beta chains were all obtained from the same sample, sequenced in a study of blood T cell repertoires in COVID-19. Clones were read by immunoSEQ multiplex PCR, and TCRdb kept only the in-frame ones, dropping some. Among 100,000 to 150,000 clones listed, approximately 74% were seen once. Input material: peripheral blood. Receptors originate from a woman between 70 and 85 years old with acute or convalescent COVID-19.

The rearrangement uses TRBV7-9 and TRBJ2-4; maybe TRBD1 (6 bases). CDR1 is SEHNR, CDR2 FQNEAQ, per germline (reference sequence). This CDR3 spans 16 amino acids. Trimming removed 4 bases at V and 0 bases at J, with 13 bases between. The CDR3 DNA follows: TGTGCCAGCAGCTCGGACAGTCCTTTAGCCAAAAACATTCAGTACTTC. As protein: CASSSDSPLAKNIQYF.

This clone was observed a handful of times. The chain recombines TRBV28 with TRBJ2-3, with D perhaps TRBD1 (5 bases). Germline CDR1 and CDR2: MDHEN and SYDVKM. The germline V and J ends were trimmed by 2 bases and 1 base, with 13 bases remaining between them. The length of the CDR3 is 16 residues. CDR3 sequence reads: CASSLRRAKGTDTQYF. CDR3 coding DNA: TGTGCCAGCAGTTTACGCAGGGCCAAAGGCACAGATACGCAGTATTTT.

The V and J genes are TRBV19 and TRBJ2-7; TRBD1 aligns across 9 bases. CDR1 and CDR2 from the germline V gene are LNHDA and SQIVND (reference sequence). The CDR3 is made up of 15 amino acids. V shed 6 bases, J shed 4 bases, and the junction held 10 bases outside the gene matches. In DNA, the CDR3 is TGTGCCAGTAGAACTACCGGGACAGGGTTTTACGAGCAGTACTTC. This codes for CASRTTGTGFYEQYF.

The chain has TRBV9 and TRBJ1-1; D perhaps matches TRBD1 (5 bases). CDR3 length: 12 residues. Germline V gene data show CDR1 as SGDLS and CDR2 as YYNGEE. V was trimmed by 0 bases and J by 6 bases, leaving 6 bases between them. This chain's CDR3 is CASSVGGAEAFF. Here the CDR3 DNA reads TGTGCCAGCAGCGTAGGGGGGGCTGAAGCTTTCTTT.

This clone was recorded a few times. The rearrangement uses TRBV6-5 and TRBJ2-2, with TRBD1 identical over 8 bases. V shed 6 bases and J 6 bases; nucleotides not matched to a gene: 6. CDR1 and CDR2 (germline): MNHEY, SVGAGI. The CDR3 length is 14 residues. CDR3: CASRRQGRPGELFF. The DNA for the CDR3 is TGTGCCAGCAGACGACAGGGGAGGCCCGGGGAGCTGTTTTTT.

The genes are TRBV10-3 and TRBJ1-1, with D uncertain. The ends were cut back, 2 bases at V and 5 bases at J, with 9 bases in the middle. Germline CDR1 ENHRY, CDR2 SYGVKD. The CDR3 sequence is 13 residues long. This chain's CDR3 is CAISEEGWTEAFF. The CDR3 region has the DNA TGTGCCATCAGTGAGGAGGGTTGGACTGAAGCTTTCTTT.

V is TRBV28 and J is TRBJ2-1, with D possibly being TRBD2 (5 bases). This CDR3 region has 13 residues. Germline CDR1 and CDR2: MDHEN and SYDVKM. V was pared by 2 bases and J by 9 bases, with 11 bases between. The CDR3 region has the DNA TGTGCCAGCAGTTTACCCGGGATAGGTGAGCAGTTCTTC. Protein sequence: CASSLPGIGEQFF.

This sequence joins TRBV6-5 and TRBJ2-7; TRBD1 matches 7 bases. Germline CDR1 reads MNHEY; CDR2 reads SVGAGI. The length of the CDR3 is 14 residues. Trimming removed 7 bases from V and 2 bases from J; junction bases left unmatched: 8. CDR3: CASNRWTGPYEQYF. The CDR3 bases are TGTGCCAGCAACCGATGGACAGGACCCTACGAGCAGTACTTC.

This clone was detected a few times. The chain couples TRBV27 to TRBJ1-2, with 12 bases lining up with TRBD1. The CDR3 length is 14 residues. Germline lookup yields CDR1 MNHEY and CDR2 SMNVEV (reference sequence). V gave up 9 bases and J gave up 6 bases; unmatched junction bases: 8. The CDR3: CASWGQGAIHGYTF. The CDR3 DNA follows: TGTGCCAGTTGGGGACAGGGGGCGATCCATGGCTACACCTTC.